This TCR beta chain was sequenced in a study of blood T cells in healthy people across ages. This clonotype was observed a few times. CDR1 and CDR2 (germline): MDHEN, SYDVKM. The length of the CDR3 is 15 residues. A second PCR, run for 7 to 11 cycles, used a sample-barcoded 5' primer plus a J-beta primer mix. TCRdb itself ran the 5' RACE reads through MiXCR, one entry per CDR3 protein. The table shows over 600,000 distinct CDR3 sequences, with 21% occurring only once. This TCR came from a man aged 70-80 years in good health. This chain links TRBV28 with TRBJ2-5; TRBD2 is a possible D gene (6 bases). The end of the DNA aligns better with TRBJ2-1, so the J call may be wrong. The source material was blood. The DNA of the CDR3 is TGTGCCAGCGCAACCGGGACTGCCTCTTGGAATGAGCAGTTCTTC. Its protein product is CASATGTASWNEQFF.